Shown below are 9 T cell receptor beta chains from a single sample sequenced in a study of shared clonotypes between healthy human individuals. Naive CD8 populations comprised CD45RO-negative cells positively selected for CCR7, excluding terminally differentiated effector memory CD45RA+ cells. The assay was immunoSEQ multiplex PCR, and TCRdb's table has in-frame clones only and misses some. This sample has millions of clones; approximately 94% occur once, and the top ten carry about 1.1%. The sample consisted of naive CD8+ T cells sorted from blood. The source of these receptors is a young man in good health.

This clone appeared once. The gene calls are TRBV7-6 and TRBJ2-7, with D perhaps matching TRBD1 or TRBD2 (5 bases each). The V end lost 6 bases, the J end lost 2 bases, and 14 bases lay between the germline ends. This CDR3 region has 14 residues. Looked up from germline, CDR1 is SGHVS and CDR2 is FNYEAQ. The CDR3 sequence is CASSFGGDPYEQYF. The CDR3 nucleotides read TGTGCCAGCAGTTTCGGTGGGGACCCCTACGAGCAGTACTTC.

The chain uses TRBV4-1 and TRBJ1-5, with 9 nucleotides matching TRBD1. The CDR3 totals 17 residues. After removal of 4 bases from V and 4 bases from J, the junction contained 11 bases not matched to a gene. The germline CDR1 and CDR2 sequences are MGHRA and YSYEKL. CDR3 DNA sequence: TGCGCCAGCAGCCCAACCGAAGGGACAGGGCTAAATCAGCCCCAGCATTTT. Its translation is CASSPTEGTGLNQPQHF.

Note on this clone: Distinct nucleotide sequences in the sample also encode this CDR3. This chain connects TRBV28 to TRBJ2-7; TRBD1 matches 10 bases. The CDR3 is 14 amino acids. Germline V gives CDR1 MDHEN, CDR2 SYDVKM. V lost 5 bases, J lost 4 bases, and 5 bases stayed unmatched. The CDR3: CASSPGQGGYEQYF. The CDR3 DNA follows: TGTGCCAGCAGTCCTGGACAGGGGGGGTACGAGCAGTACTTC. The whole variable domain, filled in from reference TRBV28 and TRBJ2-7, reads DVKVTQSSRYLVKRTGEKVFLECVQDMDHENMFWYRQDPGLGLRLIYFSYDVKMKEKGDIPEGYSVSREKKERFSLILESASTNQTSMYLCASSPGQGGYEQYFGPGTRLTVT.

The chain employs TRBV11-2 and TRBJ2-1; 12 positions agree with TRBD2. This CDR3 region has 17 residues. Germline trimming cut 5 bases from V and 3 bases from J; bases unmatched to any gene: 8. Germline lookup yields CDR1 SGHAT and CDR2 FQNNGV. CDR3 nucleotides: TGTGCCAGCAGCCCACGACTAGCGGGAGTCGTCTACAATGAGCAGTTCTTC. Amino acids: CASSPRLAGVVYNEQFF.

As to this clone: Distinct nucleotide sequences in the sample also encode this CDR3. The V gene is TRBV11-2, the J gene TRBJ1-1, with D uncertain. Trimming left V 1 base short and J 8 bases short, with 8 bases between. Germline CDR1 and CDR2: SGHAT and FQNNGV. CDR3 size: 12 residues. CDR3 in amino acids: CASSLGGGEAFF. Written as DNA, the CDR3 is TGTGCCAGCAGCTTAGGTGGAGGGGAAGCTTTCTTT. Full variable domain (rest looked up from reference TRBV11-2 and TRBJ1-1): EAGVAQSPRYKIIEKRQSVAFWCNPISGHATLYWYQQILGQGPKLLIQFQNNGVVDDSQLPKDRFSAERLKGVDSTLKIQPAKLEDSAVYLCASSLGGGEAFFGQGTRLTVV.

This clone showed up just once. The rearrangement links TRBV4-3 to TRBJ1-2, with D maybe TRBD1 (6 bases). The V end lost 0 bases, the J end lost 1 base, and 15 bases lay between the germline ends. CDR1 is LGHNA and CDR2 is YSLEER in the germline V gene. The CDR3 runs to 17 residues. CDR3: CASSQDSAGDFNYGYTF. The CDR3 bases are TGCGCCAGCAGCCAAGATAGTGCAGGGGACTTTAACTATGGCTACACCTTC.

The genes are TRBV4-1 and TRBJ2-7; D may be TRBD1 (5 bases). The CDR3 loop spans 15 amino acids. Trimming cost V 1 base and J 2 bases, with 12 bases left between them. Looked up from germline, CDR1 is MGHRA and CDR2 is YSYEKL. CDR3: CASSQGQGSTYEQYF. The CDR3 DNA reads TGCGCCAGCAGCCAAGGGCAGGGTAGCACCTACGAGCAGTACTTC.

The gene calls are TRBV13 and TRBJ1-4, with unresolved D. V gave up 0 bases and J gave up 4 bases, with 9 bases separating them. This CDR3 comprises 15 residues. Looked up from germline, CDR1 is PRHDT and CDR2 is FYEKMQ (reference sequence). The CDR3 loop reads CASSLGLAYNEKLFF. The CDR3 DNA follows: TGTGCCAGCAGCTTAGGCCTTGCTTATAATGAAAAACTGTTTTTT.

In its sample, this clone was seen a few times. The rearrangement uses TRBV5-5 and TRBJ2-7; D not certain. The CDR3 extends over 15 amino acids. Germline lookup yields CDR1 SGHKS and CDR2 YYEKEE (reference sequence). Trimming cost V 2 bases and J 1 base, with 13 bases left between them. CDR3 in DNA: TGTGCCAGCAGCTTTGGCATTCAAATATCCTACGAGCAGTACTTC. This encodes CASSFGIQISYEQYF.